Below, 30 T cell receptor beta chains from the same sample are listed, as sequenced in a study of technical replicates of blood from four donors. Repertoires were generated with immunoSEQ multiplex PCR, while TCRdb's copy carries only in-frame clones and drops some. This table has over 65,000 clones, 95% to 97% appearing once. The sample consisted of T cells isolated from PBMCs. The receptors were gathered from a human donor in good health.

The table lists this clone with a count of one. V and J are TRBV5-4 and TRBJ1-1; the D gene is possibly TRBD1 (5 bases). This CDR3 contains 14 residues. Deletions cut 0 bases from V and 4 bases from J, with 10 bases between. The germline V gene has CDR1 SGHNT and CDR2 YYREEE (reference sequence). In nucleotides, the CDR3 is TGTGCCAGCAGCTTGGCAGGGTTCGGCACTGAAGCTTTCTTT. Translation gives CASSLAGFGTEAFF. Looking up the rest from reference TRBV5-4 and TRBJ1-1 gives the full variable domain: ETGVTQSPTHLIKTRGQQVTLRCSSQSGHNTVSWYQQALGQGPQFIFQYYREEENGRGNFPPRFSGLQFPNYSSELNVNALELDDSALYLCASSLAGFGTEAFFGQGTRLTVV.

The chain links TRBV2 to TRBJ1-2; TRBD1 is a possible D gene (6 bases). Germline CDR1 reads SNHLY; CDR2 reads FYNNEI. Trimming pared 6 bases from V and 6 bases from J, leaving 17 bases between. This CDR3 has 14 amino acids. CDR3 sequence reads: CASRTGRGYDGYTF. The CDR3 DNA reads as TGTGCCAGCAGAACCGGGAGGGGGTATGATGGCTACACCTTC.

V is TRBV6-5 and J is TRBJ1-6, with 8 bases aligning to TRBD1. V dropped 4 bases and J dropped 6; count of bases not matched to a gene: 5. The V gene's germline CDR1 is MNHEY and CDR2 SVGAGI. The CDR3 covers 15 residues. CDR3 region: CASSLWTGSNSPLHF. For the CDR3, the DNA is TGTGCCAGCAGTTTATGGACAGGGAGTAATTCACCCCTCCACTTT.

This rearrangement joins TRBV19 to TRBJ2-7, with TRBD1 identical over 9 bases. The germline CDR1 and CDR2 sequences are LNHDA and SQIVND (reference sequence). The CDR3 length is 13 residues. Losses at the gene ends were 10 bases for V and 6 bases for J; bases not matched to a gene: 10. CDR3 sequence (DNA): TGTGCCACCTCCGCCGGGACAGGGTTCGAGCAGTACTTC. Translated: CATSAGTGFEQYF.

The J gene is TRBJ2-5, the V gene TRBV5-6; TRBD2 aligns across 13 bases. Germline CDR1 and CDR2: SGHDT and YYEEEE. CDR3 length: 16 amino acids. V was clipped by 3 bases and J by 5 bases; unmatched bases: 7. As DNA, the CDR3 is TGTGCCAGCAGCTACGGACTAGCGGGAGTAAGTGAGACCCAGTACTTC. Translation gives CASSYGLAGVSETQYF.

The chain uses TRBV7-2 and TRBJ1-1, with D maybe TRBD1 (6 bases). Germline V gene data show CDR1 as SGHTA and CDR2 as FQGNSA. The CDR3 extends over 16 amino acids. V dropped 6 bases and J dropped 1 base, with 18 bases sitting between them. The CDR3 bases are TGTGCCAGCAGATCCACAGGGACATACGAGAACACTGAAGCTTTCTTT. Its translation is CASRSTGTYENTEAFF.

This chain links TRBV14 with TRBJ2-7; 9 nucleotides line up with TRBD1. In germline, CDR1 is SGHDN, CDR2 FVKESK. This CDR3 has 16 residues. V shed 1 base and J 2 bases; nucleotides not matched to a gene: 6. The chain's CDR3 is CASSQVMGQGPYEQYF. The CDR3, as DNA: TGTGCCAGCAGCCAAGTTATGGGACAGGGCCCCTACGAGCAGTACTTC.

The chain couples TRBV25-1 to TRBJ2-3; 9 nucleotides line up with TRBD1. This CDR3 spans 16 amino acids. Germline values: CDR1 MGHDK, CDR2 SYGVNS. With V trimmed by 2 bases and J by 5 bases, 8 bases remained unmatched. Written as DNA, the CDR3 is TGTGCCAGCAGTGAAAAGGCACAGGGGGCCCAAGATACGCAGTATTTT. Protein sequence: CASSEKAQGAQDTQYF.

This clone appeared once. The chain recombines TRBV5-6 with TRBJ1-2; D not resolved. V dropped 3 bases and J dropped 8 bases, with 11 bases sitting between them. CDR3 size: 12 residues. Germline CDR1 and CDR2: SGHDT and YYEEEE. Here the CDR3 reads CASSSTSQGYTF. The CDR3 nucleotides are TGTGCCAGCAGCTCGACAAGCCAAGGCTACACCTTC.

The chain links TRBV28 to TRBJ2-5, with D perhaps matching TRBD2 (5 bases). CDR3 length: 13 residues. Germline loops: CDR1 MDHEN, CDR2 SYDVKM. Trimming left V 8 bases short and J 6 bases short, with 16 bases between. CDR3 bases: TGTGCCAGCGAAGCCGGGCCCGGGAAGACCCAGTACTTC. Its protein product is CASEAGPGKTQYF.

The chain employs TRBV2 and TRBJ1-1, with D possibly TRBD1 on 6 matching bases. Germline V lookup: CDR1 SNHLY, CDR2 FYNNEI. The CDR3 runs 14 residues. V was trimmed by 7 bases and J by 5 bases, leaving 17 bases between them. CDR3 in amino acids: CASKSVTGRTEAFF. Written as DNA, the CDR3 is TGTGCCAGCAAGTCCGTGACAGGAAGAACTGAAGCTTTCTTT.

The V gene is TRBV4-1, the J gene TRBJ2-7; D is unresolved. V was trimmed by 0 bases and J by 5 bases, leaving 14 bases between them. The CDR3 loop spans 15 amino acids. CDR1 is MGHRA, CDR2 YSYEKL, per germline. The CDR3 DNA is TGCGCCAGCAGCCAAGACCCGGGTAGAAGCAACGAGCAGTACTTC. Protein sequence: CASSQDPGRSNEQYF.

The chain couples TRBV10-1 to TRBJ2-1, with D possibly being TRBD1 (6 bases). The CDR3 spans 16 residues. Germline loops: CDR1 WNHNN, CDR2 SYGVQD (reference sequence). Trimming left V 3 bases short and J 5 bases short, with 17 bases between. CDR3 sequence (DNA): TGCGCCAGCAGTGACCCCGGGACATACGGTCACAATGAGCAGTTCTTC. This encodes CASSDPGTYGHNEQFF.

This clone came up once. V usage is TRBV5-6 and J usage is TRBJ1-1, with 7 positions matching TRBD1. Germline assignment: CDR1 SGHDT and CDR2 YYEEEE. CDR3 length equals 16 residues. Germline trimming cut 5 bases from V and 0 bases from J; bases unmatched to any gene: 10. This CDR3 is CASSSLGGPMNTEAFF. CDR3 DNA: TGTGCCAGCAGTTCACTAGGGGGCCCGATGAACACTGAAGCTTTCTTT.

This clone was detected only once. This rearrangement joins TRBV7-8 to TRBJ1-6, with D possibly being TRBD1 (5 bases). Germline V gives CDR1 SGHVS, CDR2 FQNEAQ. This CDR3 has 20 amino acids. V was clipped by 3 bases and J by 0 bases, with 21 bases between them. CDR3 in amino acids: CASSFGSGQGKSSYNSPLHF. CDR3 bases: TGTGCCAGCAGCTTCGGATCGGGCCAGGGTAAAAGCTCCTATAATTCACCCCTCCACTTT.

The chain combines TRBV28 with TRBJ1-2; 7 nucleotides agree with TRBD1. Trimming took 6 bases from V and 4 from J; bases not matched to a gene: 5. Germline V gene lookup returns CDR1 MDHEN and CDR2 SYDVKM. CDR3 length equals 13 residues. The CDR3 nucleotides are TGTGCCAGCAGGCGACAGGGTTCCTATGGCTACACCTTC. Its protein product is CASRRQGSYGYTF.

The rearrangement uses TRBV2 and TRBJ2-4; D possibly corresponds to TRBD2 (5 bases). The germline CDR1 and CDR2 sequences are SNHLY and FYNNEI. The V end lost 7 bases, the J end lost 1 base, and 17 bases lay between the germline ends. The CDR3 is made up of 16 amino acids. The CDR3 sequence is CASINGGPRAKNIQYF. The DNA for the CDR3 is TGTGCCAGCATTAACGGAGGTCCGCGTGCCAAAAACATTCAGTACTTC.

This chain joins TRBV5-1 and TRBJ2-1; 7 nucleotides agree with TRBD2. With V trimmed by 3 bases and J by 3 bases, 6 bases remained unmatched. The germline gives CDR1 SGHRS, CDR2 YFSETQ. CDR3 size: 15 residues. As DNA, the CDR3 is TGCGCCAGCAGCTGGTTAGCGGGTGACTACAATGAGCAGTTCTTC. Translation: CASSWLAGDYNEQFF. Combining the CDR3 with reference TRBV5-1 and TRBJ2-1 gives the whole variable domain KAGVTQTPRYLIKTRGQQVTLSCSPISGHRSVSWYQQTPGQGLQFLFEYFSETQRNKGNFPGRFSGRQFSNSRSEMNVSTLELGDSALYLCASSWLAGDYNEQFFGPGTRLTVL.

The table lists this clone with a few counts. V gene TRBV9 combines with J gene TRBJ2-1, with 8 bases matching TRBD2. V lost 4 bases and J lost 8; bases outside the gene matches: 5. Germline-derived CDR1 and CDR2 are SGDLS and YYNGEE. This CDR3 is built from 13 residues. The CDR3 nucleotides are TGTGCCAGCAGCACGACTAGCGACGATGAGCAGTTCTTC. Residues: CASSTTSDDEQFF.

The chain links TRBV5-5 to TRBJ1-3; D perhaps matches TRBD1 (5 bases). Germline V gene data show CDR1 as SGHKS and CDR2 as YYEKEE (reference sequence). V dropped 0 bases and J dropped 2 bases, with 15 bases sitting between them. The CDR3 covers 17 residues. CDR3 loop: CASSLGPLWTTGNTIYF. Written as DNA, the CDR3 is TGTGCCAGCAGCTTGGGGCCGCTCTGGACAACTGGAAACACCATATATTTT.

The rearrangement links TRBV29-1 to TRBJ2-7; 11 positions match TRBD1. Germline V gives CDR1 SQVTM, CDR2 ANQGSEA. V shed 4 bases and J 3 bases; nucleotides not matched to a gene: 2. The CDR3 has 13 residues. CDR3 sequence: CSVGTGGYYEQYF. DNA of the CDR3: TGCAGCGTTGGGACAGGGGGCTACTACGAGCAGTACTTC.

The chain uses TRBV7-8 and TRBJ2-1, with D perhaps matching TRBD2 (7 bases). The CDR3 is made up of 15 amino acids. Germline values: CDR1 SGHVS, CDR2 FQNEAQ. The V and J ends lost 1 base and 4 bases respectively, with 11 bases between them. The CDR3: CASSLGRGAYNEQFF. As DNA, the CDR3 is TGTGCCAGCAGCTTAGGACGGGGGGCTTACAATGAGCAGTTCTTC.

The CDR3 here is CASSADRDTEAFF. CDR3 sequence (DNA): TGTGCCAGCAGCGCAGACAGGGACACTGAAGCTTTCTTT. This chain uses TRBV9 with TRBJ1-1; 7 bases match TRBD1. The CDR3 runs to 13 residues. Trimming at V came to 3 bases and at J to 3 bases, leaving 2 bases not matched to a gene. Per the germline V gene, CDR1 is SGDLS and CDR2 is YYNGEE.

The chain has TRBV11-2 and TRBJ2-3; tentative D call: TRBD2 (6 bases). Germline CDR1 is SGHAT and CDR2 is FQNNGV. CDR3 length: 16 residues. The germline V and J ends were trimmed by 4 bases and 5 bases, with 19 bases remaining between them. CDR3 DNA sequence: TGTGCCAGCAGCTCCCGGAGTGGAGGGTTCATAGATACGCAGTATTTT. Its translation: CASSSRSGGFIDTQYF.

V and J are TRBV6-5 and TRBJ1-2; a possible D gene is TRBD1 (5 bases). The CDR3 length is 14 residues. Germline V CDR1 and CDR2: MNHEY, SVGAGI. V lost 0 bases, J lost 8 bases, and 13 bases lay in between. Written as DNA, the CDR3 is TGTGCCAGCAGTTACTCATGGGGGGGAAGGGGCTACACCTTC. This codes for CASSYSWGGRGYTF.

The chain employs TRBV6-1 and TRBJ1-4; tentative D call: TRBD1 (5 bases). The length of the CDR3 is 15 residues. V shed 1 base and J shed 2 bases, with 8 bases lying between them. Germline CDR1 MNHNS, CDR2 SASEGT. DNA of the CDR3: TGTGCCAGCAGTGAAGGGTCAGGGACTAATGAAAAACTGTTTTTT. The encoded protein is CASSEGSGTNEKLFF.

The rearrangement joins TRBV6-1 to TRBJ2-7, with D possibly TRBD1 on 6 matching bases. The germline V and J ends were trimmed by 4 bases and 2 bases, with 21 bases remaining between them. CDR1 and CDR2 (germline): MNHNS, SASEGT. CDR3 length: 17 amino acids. CDR3 in DNA: TGTGCCAGCAGTGGGGCCTCGACTCAGGGGTTGGCCTACGAGCAGTACTTC. Translation: CASSGASTQGLAYEQYF.

The chain uses TRBV5-1 and TRBJ2-7; 7 bases are shared with TRBD1. V shed 0 bases, J shed 2 bases, and the junction held 2 bases outside the gene matches. The CDR3 runs to 14 residues. Germline CDR1 SGHRS, CDR2 YFSETQ. CDR3 DNA sequence: TGCGCCAGCAGCTTGGGGACAGGAGCCTACGAGCAGTACTTC. The encoded protein is CASSLGTGAYEQYF. Supplemented by reference TRBV5-1 and TRBJ2-7, the full variable domain reads KAGVTQTPRYLIKTRGQQVTLSCSPISGHRSVSWYQQTPGQGLQFLFEYFSETQRNKGNFPGRFSGRQFSNSRSEMNVSTLELGDSALYLCASSLGTGAYEQYFGPGTRLTVT.

This chain links TRBV25-1 with TRBJ1-2; no clear D gene. V lost 2 bases, J lost 7 bases, and 17 bases lay in between. CDR1 MGHDK and CDR2 SYGVNS come from the germline V gene. CDR3 length: 15 residues. The CDR3 nucleotides are TGTGCCAGCAGTGAAAGGGAGGGAGCGTCGGTTGGCTACACCTTC. It codes for CASSEREGASVGYTF.

V and J are TRBV4-1 and TRBJ2-7; 8 bases fit TRBD1. The CDR3 is 14 residues long. V lost 1 base to trimming and J lost 5 bases; unmatched junction nucleotides: 4. Germline-derived CDR1 and CDR2 are MGHRA and YSYEKL. The CDR3 bases are TGCGCCAGCAGCCAAGTCGCAGGGGGCGACGAGCAGTACTTC. Protein sequence: CASSQVAGGDEQYF.